Listed below are T cell receptor beta chains from one sample, sequenced in a study of blood T cell repertoires in COVID-19. Generated by immunoSEQ multiplex PCR, the TCRdb table keeps only in-frame clones and is missing some. The sample contains more than 40,000 clones, about 88% of which appear only once. Sequenced input: peripheral blood. The origin of the receptors is a man aged 50 or older with active COVID-19. CDR3s include the opening cysteine and the closing phenylalanine or tryptophan. The D gene is left open where the match is weak. The size field is filled for only some rows; it gives once, few, many or a size class.

V gene	D gene	clone size	J gene	CDR3 protein	CDR3 DNA
TRBV7-8	TRBD2	NA	TRBJ2-7	CASSLSSGLAGLDEQYF	TGTGCCAGCAGCTTATCCTCGGGACTAGCGGGGCTCGACGAGCAGTACTTC
TRBV29-1	NA	once	TRBJ1-3	CSVQSIMNSGNTIYF	TGCAGCGTTCAGTCGATCATGAACTCTGGAAACACCATATATTTT
TRBV15	NA	few	TRBJ2-7	CATSSTTAHYEQYF	TGTGCCACCAGCAGTACCACAGCCCACTACGAGCAGTACTTC
TRBV5-1	TRBD1	NA	TRBJ1-4	CASSRGQGGEKLFF	TGCGCCAGCAGCAGGGGACAGGGAGGTGAAAAACTGTTTTTT
TRBV4-1	NA	NA	TRBJ1-3	CASSPDGFSGNTIYF	TGCGCCAGCAGCCCCGACGGGTTCTCTGGAAACACCATATATTTT
TRBV21-1	NA	few	TRBJ1-5	CASTRPGVRNQPQHF	TGTGCCAGCACCCGACCCGGGGTACGCAATCAGCCCCAGCATTTT
TRBV5-5	TRBD2	NA	TRBJ2-5	CASSLMLAGGQETQYF	TGTGCCAGCAGCTTGATGTTAGCGGGGGGGCAAGAGACCCAGTACTTC
TRBV7-2	TRBD1	NA	TRBJ1-5	CASSLPPGQSNQPQHF	TGTGCCAGCAGCTTGCCCCCGGGACAGAGCAATCAGCCCCAGCATTTT
TRBV5-6	TRBD1	NA	TRBJ2-7	CASSPGQGPYEQYF	TGTGCCAGCAGCCCTGGACAGGGCCCCTACGAGCAGTACTTC
TRBV15	TRBD1	NA	TRBJ1-5	CATSPGGYNQPQHF	TGTGCCACGTCCCCAGGGGGCTACAATCAGCCCCAGCATTTT
TRBV4-1	NA	NA	TRBJ1-4	CASRRTDGGEKLFF	TGCGCCAGCAGGCGGACAGATGGGGGTGAAAAACTGTTTTTT
TRBV4-2	TRBD2	NA	TRBJ2-1	CASSQDGTSGGWRQFF	TGTGCCAGCAGCCAAGATGGGACTAGCGGGGGGTGGCGGCAGTTCTTC
TRBV14	NA	NA	TRBJ2-7	CASSLYRVREQYF	TGTGCCAGCAGCCTCTACAGGGTGCGGGAGCAGTACTTC
TRBV15	TRBD2	NA	TRBJ2-1	CATSRDSASGYNEQFF	TGTGCCACCAGCAGAGATTCGGCTAGCGGGTACAATGAGCAGTTCTTC
TRBV29-1	NA	NA	TRBJ2-2	CSVGSAFAGTGELFF	TGCAGCGTAGGGTCCGCGTTCGCGGGCACCGGGGAGCTGTTTTTT
TRBV10-1	NA	NA	TRBJ2-3	CASSEAGNTDTQYF	TGCGCCAGCAGTGAGGCGGGCAACACAGATACGCAGTATTTT
TRBV19	NA	NA	TRBJ2-1	CASSIGGEPYNEQFF	TGTGCCAGTAGTATAGGGGGAGAACCCTACAATGAGCAGTTCTTC
TRBV10-3	TRBD1	NA	TRBJ1-2	CAISETGGRALHYGYTF	TGTGCCATCAGTGAAACAGGGGGAAGGGCTCTACACTATGGCTACACCTTC
TRBV7-2	NA	NA	TRBJ1-6	CASSFTGLSYNLPLHF	TGTGCCAGCAGCTTCACAGGGCTCTCCTATAATTTACCCCTCCACTTT
TRBV5-4	NA	once	TRBJ2-3	CASSQRTTSTDTQYF	TGTGCCAGCAGCCAACGGACTACTTCCACAGATACGCAGTATTTT
TRBV5-5	NA	NA	TRBJ2-7	CASSATPTFSYEQYF	TGTGCCAGCAGCGCCACTCCAACCTTCTCCTACGAGCAGTACTTC
TRBV24-1	NA	NA	TRBJ2-5	CATSPGQEETQYF	TGTGCCACCAGTCCGGGACAAGAAGAGACCCAGTACTTC
TRBV19	NA	NA	TRBJ1-1	CARTAPEAFF	TGTGCCAGAACAGCTCCTGAAGCTTTCTTT
TRBV23-1	NA	NA	TRBJ1-1	CASSPHDRPFMNTEAFF	TGCGCCAGCAGCCCTCATGACAGACCTTTCATGAACACTGAAGCTTTCTTT
TRBV19	TRBD1	NA	TRBJ2-3	CASSRQGTTDTQYF	TGTGCCAGTAGCCGACAGGGGACCACAGATACGCAGTATTTT
TRBV10-3	TRBD2	NA	TRBJ2-2	CAINRLAGETGELFF	TGTGCCATCAACCGACTAGCGGGGGAGACCGGGGAGCTGTTTTTT
TRBV5-1	TRBD1	NA	TRBJ2-2	CASSNAGQGNTGELFF	TGCGCCAGCAGCAACGCGGGACAGGGAAACACCGGGGAGCTGTTTTTT
TRBV5-6	TRBD1	once	TRBJ1-2	CASSLWDSNYTF	TGTGCCAGCAGCTTGTGGGACAGTAACTACACCTTC
TRBV14	NA	NA	TRBJ1-5	CASSQERFSPQHF	TGTGCCAGCAGCCAAGAGCGGTTCTCGCCCCAGCATTTT
TRBV19	TRBD1	NA	TRBJ1-6	CATGGNSPLHF	TGTGCCACAGGGGGGAATTCACCCCTCCACTTT
TRBV5-4	TRBD1	NA	TRBJ2-3	CASSLAGTADTQYF	TGTGCCAGCAGCTTGGCCGGGACAGCCGATACGCAGTATTTT
TRBV28	NA	once	TRBJ2-3	CASRADRDTDTQYF	TGTGCCAGCAGGGCGGACAGAGACACAGATACGCAGTATTTT
TRBV5-4	TRBD1	NA	TRBJ1-4	CASSKTGTYEKLFF	TGTGCCAGCAGCAAGACAGGGACTTATGAAAAACTGTTTTTT
TRBV2	TRBD2	NA	TRBJ2-1	CASSERLAGYNEQFF	TGTGCCAGCAGTGAAAGACTAGCGGGGTACAATGAGCAGTTCTTC
TRBV4-3	TRBD2	NA	TRBJ2-7	CASSRGLAGTYEQYF	TGCGCCAGCAGCCGCGGACTAGCGGGGACCTACGAGCAGTACTTC
TRBV18	NA	NA	TRBJ2-4	CASSPKAPPGNIQYF	TGTGCCAGCTCACCAAAGGCCCCCCCGGGAAACATTCAGTACTTC
TRBV7-6	NA	NA	TRBJ1-6	CASSSAGSSYNSPLHF	TGTGCCAGCAGCTCCGCCGGGAGCTCCTATAATTCACCCCTCCACTTT
TRBV6-4	NA	once	TRBJ1-3	CASSDPGEGNTIYF	TGTGCCAGCAGTGACCCAGGGGAAGGAAACACCATATATTTT
TRBV7-2	NA	NA	TRBJ2-6	CASSSKISGANVLTF	TGTGCCAGCAGCTCTAAGATATCTGGGGCCAACGTCCTGACTTTC
TRBV28	NA	NA	TRBJ1-2	CASSLAQGFAEDGYTF	TGTGCCAGCAGCCTAGCACAGGGTTTCGCGGAGGATGGCTACACCTTC
TRBV6-5	NA	NA	TRBJ1-2	CASSIHGLTNYGYTF	TGTGCCAGCAGTATACACGGACTTACTAACTATGGCTACACCTTC
TRBV3-1/TRBV3-2	NA	NA	TRBJ2-2	CASKYHRVDTGELFF	TGTGCCAGCAAGTATCACAGGGTAGACACCGGGGAGCTGTTTTTT
TRBV19	TRBD1	NA	TRBJ2-6	CASSTGQGASGANVLTF	TGTGCCAGTAGTACAGGACAGGGGGCCTCTGGGGCCAACGTCCTGACTTTC
TRBV6-5	TRBD1	NA	TRBJ2-5	CASSRTRTGLETQYF	TGTGCCAGCAGTCGAACCAGGACAGGGCTAGAGACCCAGTACTTC
TRBV5-1	TRBD2	NA	TRBJ2-1	CASSFIAGGDNEQFF	TGCGCCAGCAGCTTTATAGCGGGGGGCGACAATGAGCAGTTCTTC
TRBV2	TRBD1	NA	TRBJ1-5	CASRLGQGGQPQHF	TGTGCCAGCAGATTGGGACAGGGTGGTCAGCCCCAGCATTTT
TRBV5-1	NA	NA	TRBJ1-4	CASSLGTGEKLFF	TGCGCCAGCAGCTTGGGGACGGGGGAAAAACTGTTTTTT
TRBV20-1	NA	NA	TRBJ1-3	CSASGGNTIYF	TGCAGTGCTAGCGGGGGAAACACCATATATTTT
TRBV18	NA	once	TRBJ2-3	CASSPGLGTQRADTQYF	TGTGCCAGCTCACCGGGTCTAGGTACCCAGCGCGCAGATACGCAGTATTTT
TRBV4-1	TRBD1	NA	TRBJ2-2	CASSPTLQGALNGELFF	TGCGCCAGCAGCCCGACTTTACAGGGGGCATTGAACGGGGAGCTGTTTTTT
TRBV11-2	NA	NA	TRBJ2-7	CASSLEFYIEAYEQYF	TGTGCCAGCAGCTTAGAGTTCTATATTGAGGCCTACGAGCAGTACTTC
TRBV1	NA	NA	TRBJ2-2	CTSSQDPEPSGTNTGELFF	TGCACCAGCAGCCAAGATCCCGAACCGAGCGGAACGAACACCGGGGAGCTGTTTTTT
TRBV5-1	NA	NA	TRBJ1-4	CASSLVGARATNEKLFF	TGCGCCAGCAGCTTGGTAGGGGCTCGGGCAACTAATGAAAAACTGTTTTTT
TRBV28	TRBD1	NA	TRBJ1-4	CASSLGTATNEKLFF	TGTGCCAGCAGCCTCGGGACAGCAACTAATGAAAAACTGTTTTTT